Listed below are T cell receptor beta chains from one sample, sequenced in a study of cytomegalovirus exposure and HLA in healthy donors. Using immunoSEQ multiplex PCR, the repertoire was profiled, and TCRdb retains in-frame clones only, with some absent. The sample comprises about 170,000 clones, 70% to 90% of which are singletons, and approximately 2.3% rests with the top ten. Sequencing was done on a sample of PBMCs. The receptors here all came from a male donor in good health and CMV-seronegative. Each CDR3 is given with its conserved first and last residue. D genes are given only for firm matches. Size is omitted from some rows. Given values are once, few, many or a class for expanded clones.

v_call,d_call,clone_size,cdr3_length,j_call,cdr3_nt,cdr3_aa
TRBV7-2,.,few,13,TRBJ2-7,TGTGCCAGCAGCTTTGGCAGCGGCTACGAGCAGTACTTC,CASSFGSGYEQYF
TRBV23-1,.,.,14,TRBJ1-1,TGCGCCAACTCACGACGGGTAGGATTCTTGCAAGCTTTCTTT,CANSRRVGFLQAFF
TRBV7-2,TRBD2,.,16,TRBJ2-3,TGTGCCAGCAGCCCGGGACTAGCGCCAAGCACAGATACGCAGTATTTT,CASSPGLAPSTDTQYF
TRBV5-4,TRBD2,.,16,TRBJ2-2,TGTGCCAGCAGCTTGAGCGGGGGATGGTACACCGGGGAGCTGTTTTTT,CASSLSGGWYTGELFF
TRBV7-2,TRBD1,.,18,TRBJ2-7,TGTGCCAGCAGCTTAGTCCCGGGACAGGGTACTTACCCCTACGAGCAGTACTTC,CASSLVPGQGTYPYEQYF
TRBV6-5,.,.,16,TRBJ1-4,TGTGCCAGCAGTTACGCCGTAGAAGCAACTAATGAAAAACTGTTTTTT,CASSYAVEATNEKLFF
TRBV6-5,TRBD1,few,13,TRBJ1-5,TGTGCCAGCAGCGGACAGGGAAGTCAGCCCCAGCATTTT,CASSGQGSQPQHF
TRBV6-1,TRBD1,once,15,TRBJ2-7,TGTGCCAGCAGGGATACAGGGGGAGGTTCCTACGAGCAGTACTTC,CASRDTGGGSYEQYF
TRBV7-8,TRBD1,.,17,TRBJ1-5,TGTGCCAGCAGCCAAGTCCCGGGACAGGGGGCGGGGGAGCCCCAGCATTTT,CASSQVPGQGAGEPQHF
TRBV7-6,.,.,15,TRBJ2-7,TGTGCCAGCAGCTTCGAGGGAGGACCCCCCTACGAGCAGTACTTC,CASSFEGGPPYEQYF
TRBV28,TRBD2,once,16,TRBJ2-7,TGTGCCAGCAGTTTAATTGGGGGAGGGCAAACCTACGAGCAGTACTTC,CASSLIGGGQTYEQYF
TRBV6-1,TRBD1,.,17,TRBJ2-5,TGTGCCAGCAGTGAACTTCCCGGGACAGGGTACCAAGAGACCCAGTACTTC,CASSELPGTGYQETQYF
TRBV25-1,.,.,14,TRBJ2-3,TGTGCCAGCAGTGAATGGGGGGGCACAGATACGCAGTATTTT,CASSEWGGTDTQYF
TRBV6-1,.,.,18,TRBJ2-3,TGTGCCAGCAGTGCCCTCGCATCTTGGGGGGGGCTTGCAGATACGCAGTATTTT,CASSALASWGGLADTQYF
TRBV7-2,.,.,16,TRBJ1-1,TGTGCCAGCAGCTTAATACAATGGGGGCAAAACACTGAAGCTTTCTTT,CASSLIQWGQNTEAFF
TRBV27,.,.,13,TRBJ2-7,TGTGCCAGCAGCCCCCGGACTCTTTACGAGCAGTACTTC,CASSPRTLYEQYF
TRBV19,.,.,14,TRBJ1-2,TGTGCCAGTAGTATAGGGGTCGACTACTATGGCTACACCTTC,CASSIGVDYYGYTF
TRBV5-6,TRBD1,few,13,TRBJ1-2,TGTGCCAGCAGCTGGGACAGGGGGAATGGCTACACCTTC,CASSWDRGNGYTF
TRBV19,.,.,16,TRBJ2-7,TGTGCCAGTAGTATAGATCTGAGGGATCCCTCCTACGAGCAGTACTTC,CASSIDLRDPSYEQYF
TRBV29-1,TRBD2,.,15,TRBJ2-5,TGCAGCGTTACCTATACTAGCGGGAGGTTATTGGAGCAGTACTTC,CSVTYTSGRLLEQYF
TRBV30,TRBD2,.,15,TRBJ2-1,TGTGCCTGGAGTGTGGGTCTAGCGGGGTACAATGAGCAGTTCTTC,CAWSVGLAGYNEQFF
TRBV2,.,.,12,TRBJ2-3,TGTGCCAGCAGAGGGGGCACAGATACGCAGTATTTT,CASRGGTDTQYF
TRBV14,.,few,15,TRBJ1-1,TGTGCCAGCAGCCAAGACACGGGAGTGGGGACTGAAGCTTTCTTT,CASSQDTGVGTEAFF
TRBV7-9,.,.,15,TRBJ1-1,TGTGCCAGCAGCCCGCAGACCACAGGGTCCACTGAAGCTTTCTTT,CASSPQTTGSTEAFF
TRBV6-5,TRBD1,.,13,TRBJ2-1,TGTGCCAGCAGCCCACCTGGGACAGGGGAGCAGTTCTTC,CASSPPGTGEQFF
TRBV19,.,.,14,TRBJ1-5,TGTGCCAGTAGGGGGACAACCAGCAATCAGCCCCAGCATTTT,CASRGTTSNQPQHF
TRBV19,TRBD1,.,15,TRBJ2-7,TGTGCCAGTAGCCCCCCCCGGGACAGTTACTACGAGCAGTACTTC,CASSPPRDSYYEQYF
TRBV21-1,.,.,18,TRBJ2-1,TGTGCCAGCAGCTTAGCGCCCGATGCCGGTACTGCCTACAATGAGCAGTTCTTC,CASSLAPDAGTAYNEQFF
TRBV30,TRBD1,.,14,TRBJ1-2,TGTGCCTGGGCGAAGGGAGAGGGGGCGGCCGGCTACACCTTC,CAWAKGEGAAGYTF
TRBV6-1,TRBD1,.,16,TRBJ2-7,TGTGCCAGCAGTGGAGCCTCGGGACAGGGGGGCTACGAGCAGTACTTC,CASSGASGQGGYEQYF
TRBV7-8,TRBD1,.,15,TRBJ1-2,TGTGCCAGCAGCCCCCTCTATCGGGACAGCTATGGCTACACCTTC,CASSPLYRDSYGYTF
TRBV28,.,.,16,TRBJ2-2,TGTGCCAGCAGTTTAGATCGGGCAGGGTCGCACGGGGAGCTGTTTTTT,CASSLDRAGSHGELFF
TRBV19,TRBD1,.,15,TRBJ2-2,TGTGCCAGTAGAACCGGGACAGGGGACACCGGGGAGCTGTTTTTT,CASRTGTGDTGELFF
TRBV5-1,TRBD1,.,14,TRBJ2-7,TGCGCCAGCAGCCCGGGACAGGCACACTACGAGCAGTACTTC,CASSPGQAHYEQYF
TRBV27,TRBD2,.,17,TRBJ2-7,TGTGCCAGCAGTAGTTCCCGAGCTAGCGGGAGGGCCTACGAGCAGTACTTC,CASSSSRASGRAYEQYF
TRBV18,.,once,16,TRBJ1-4,TGTGCCAGCTCACCACGACAGCTTACAACTAATGAAAAACTGTTTTTT,CASSPRQLTTNEKLFF
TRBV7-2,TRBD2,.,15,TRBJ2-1,TGTGCCAGCAGCTTAGCTAGCGGGTATTTCAATGAGCAGTTCTTC,CASSLASGYFNEQFF
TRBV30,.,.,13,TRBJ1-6,TGTGCCTGGAGTGGCGGGGAAAATTCACCCCTCCACTTT,CAWSGGENSPLHF
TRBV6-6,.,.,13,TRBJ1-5,TGTGCCAGCAGTTACGACGACGTTCGGGCCCAGCATTTT,CASSYDDVRAQHF
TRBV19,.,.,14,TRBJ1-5,TGTGCCAGTAGTCCCCAGGGTGGCAATCAGCCCCAGCATTTT,CASSPQGGNQPQHF
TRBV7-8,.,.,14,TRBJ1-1,TGTGCCAGCAGCACCCAGGGAGGGGGGACTGAAGCTTTCTTT,CASSTQGGGTEAFF